This T cell receptor (beta chain) was identified during a study of cytomegalovirus exposure and HLA in healthy donors. This clone was seen a few times. The ends lost 3 bases at V and 6 bases at J; junction bases unmatched: 6. In germline, CDR1 is MNHEY, CDR2 SVGAGI. CDR3 length: 14 amino acids. Use of 60 Vbeta and 13 Jbeta primers characterized the PCR. Sequenced by immunoSEQ multiplex PCR; TCRdb stores in-frame clones only, minus some. The top ten hold roughly 4.5% of the sample, which has roughly 140,000 clones, roughly 80% seen once. Material: PBMCs. This receptor was taken from a man in his forties in good health and CMV-seronegative. The chain has TRBV6-5 and TRBJ1-1; TRBD1 matches 8 bases. DNA of the CDR3: TGTGCCAGCAGTTATTCGGACAGGGTGTCTGAAGCTTTCTTT. Its protein is CASSYSDRVSEAFF.